The 4 T cell receptor beta chains reported below all come from one sample, sequenced in a study of T cells in Graves' hyperthyroidism and ophthalmopathy. TCR beta CDR3 regions were amplified from RNA transcripts. The study used the HTBI primer set for a first-round RT-PCR of the TCR CDR3. In TCRdb, the multiplex PCR reads were re-called with MiXCR into one record per CDR3 protein. This table has fewer than 550,000 distinct CDR3 sequences, around a sixth appearing once. The specimen was blood. The receptors here all came from a woman aged 18-35 years with Graves' hyperthyroidism.

This clonotype was detected many times. The V and J genes are TRBV6-1 and TRBJ2-2; a weak D match, TRBD1 (6 bases). V shed 10 bases and J shed 2 bases, with 14 bases lying between them. The CDR3 is 14 amino acids. Germline-derived CDR1 and CDR2 are MNHNS and SASEGT. The CDR3 loop reads CATRGQLNTGELFF. The CDR3 DNA follows: TGTGCCACCAGAGGACAGCTCAACACCGGGGAGCTGTTTTTT.

This chain uses TRBV5-1 with TRBJ2-6; the D is unclear. The germline gives CDR1 SGHRS, CDR2 YFSETQ. V was cut by 0 bases and J by 4 bases, with 8 bases left in between. This CDR3 has 15 amino acids. CDR3 DNA sequence: TGCGCCAGCAGCTTGGCCGCGTTAGGGGCCAACGTCCTGACTTTC. Translating gives CASSLAALGANVLTF.

This clonotype was observed a handful of times. This sequence joins TRBV25-1 and TRBJ1-6, with a possible D match to TRBD1 (6 bases). The germline V and J ends were trimmed by 7 bases and 2 bases, with 12 bases remaining between them. CDR3 length: 15 amino acids. Germline V lookup: CDR1 MGHDK, CDR2 SYGVNS. CDR3 DNA sequence: TGTGCCAGCAACAGGGCGAGTACCTATAATTCACCCCTCCACTTT. Its protein is CASNRASTYNSPLHF.

This clonotype was seen many times. This chain joins TRBV9 and TRBJ2-1; TRBD2 agrees at 9 bases. There are 16 residues in the CDR3. Germline V gene sequence: CDR1 SGDLS, CDR2 YYNGEE. V trimming: 4 bases; J trimming: 3 bases; junction bases outside the gene matches: 8. The DNA of the CDR3 is TGTGCCAGCAGCTTTCCTGCGGGGGGGGACTACAATGAGCAGTTCTTC. It translates to CASSFPAGGDYNEQFF.